This T cell receptor (beta chain) emerged from a study of somatic mutations in cytotoxic T cells in rheumatoid arthritis. The CDR3 consists of 18 residues. From germline, CDR1 is SGHRS and CDR2 YFSETQ. V was clipped by 2 bases and J by 7 bases, with 22 bases between them. Only in-frame clones appear in the TCRdb table, and some are missing; sequencing was by immunoSEQ multiplex PCR. This table holds several thousand clones, about 70% found once. The sequence was collected from a woman in her forties or fifties in good health. Sequenced: CD8+ T cells sorted from blood. The chain uses TRBV5-1 and TRBJ1-6, with no clear D. The DNA for the CDR3 is TGCGCCAGCAGCTTACTAGGCTCTAGTCCCTTAGGCAATTCACCCCTCCACTTT. The encoded protein is CASSLLGSSPLGNSPLHF.